A single sample is the source of the 14 T cell receptor beta chains below, sequenced in a study of cytomegalovirus exposure and HLA in healthy donors. PCR employed 60 Vbeta and 13 Jbeta primers. Repertoires were generated with immunoSEQ multiplex PCR, while TCRdb's copy carries only in-frame clones and drops some. Here the sample spans some 110,000 clones, approximately 69% being singletons. Sequenced material: PBMCs. These receptors all stem from a man aged 25 to 40 in good health and CMV-seronegative.

This CDR3 reads CSVAGQPNTEAFF. Written as DNA, the CDR3 is TGCAGCGTCGCAGGACAGCCGAACACTGAAGCTTTCTTT. The chain joins TRBV29-1 to TRBJ1-1; a possible D gene is TRBD1 (6 bases). The V gene lost 6 bases and the J gene lost 1 base, with 12 bases spanning the gap. The V gene's germline CDR1 is SQVTM and CDR2 ANQGSEA. This CDR3 spans 13 amino acids.

CDR3 in amino acids: CASSPGGGLNTEAFF. CDR3 coding DNA: TGTGCCAGCTCACCAGGGGGGGGACTGAACACTGAAGCTTTCTTT. The rearrangement links TRBV18 to TRBJ1-1, with a tentative D call TRBD1 (5 bases). The CDR3 spans 15 residues. Germline V gene lookup returns CDR1 KGHSH and CDR2 LQKENI. V lost 2 bases and J 0 bases, leaving 10 bases between the germline ends.

CDR3 protein: CASSPDRVRTDTQYF. As DNA, the CDR3 is TGTGCCAGCAGCCCGGACAGGGTTCGAACAGATACGCAGTATTTT. The chain is built from TRBV7-8 and TRBJ2-3, with TRBD1 matching 8 bases. Trimming at V came to 5 bases and at J to 3 bases, leaving 7 bases not matched to a gene. The germline V gene encodes CDR1 SGHVS and CDR2 FQNEAQ. The length of the CDR3 is 15 residues.

The chain recombines TRBV9 with TRBJ2-1, with D tentatively TRBD2 (6 bases). CDR1 SGDLS and CDR2 YYNGEE come from the germline V gene. This CDR3 spans 16 amino acids. Trimming removed 0 bases at V and 6 bases at J, with 16 bases between. The CDR3 DNA is TGTGCCAGCAGCGTAGGAGGAACTAGCCTAACCAATGAGCAGTTCTTC. This codes for CASSVGGTSLTNEQFF.

The V and J genes are TRBV6-6 and TRBJ1-5; 9 bases match TRBD1. Germline CDR1 reads MNHNY; CDR2 reads SVGAGI (reference sequence). V shed 7 bases and J 4 bases; nucleotides not matched to a gene: 2. CDR3 length equals 13 residues. CDR3: CASKGTGNQPQHF. CDR3 bases: TGTGCCAGCAAAGGGACAGGGAATCAGCCCCAGCATTTT.

The table lists this clone with a count of one. The rearrangement links TRBV19 to TRBJ2-7, with 7 positions matching TRBD1. Per the germline V gene, CDR1 is LNHDA and CDR2 is SQIVND (reference sequence). V dropped 7 bases and J dropped 6; count of bases not matched to a gene: 6. The CDR3 extends over 12 amino acids. The CDR3 sequence: CASKGQLVEQYF. CDR3 sequence (DNA): TGTGCCAGTAAGGGACAGCTAGTCGAGCAGTACTTC.

The chain combines TRBV29-1 with TRBJ2-1; TRBD1 aligns across 10 bases. The J segment lost 6 bases and the V segment lost 7 bases, leaving 6 bases of the junction unmatched. The germline V gene encodes CDR1 SQVTM and CDR2 ANQGSEA. The CDR3 spans 13 residues. The CDR3, as DNA: TGCAGCGCGGCCGGGACAGGGGTCAATGAGCAGTTCTTC. This sequence encodes CSAAGTGVNEQFF.

The rearrangement joins TRBV7-3 to TRBJ2-5, with a weak D call TRBD2 (6 bases). Germline V lookup: CDR1 SGHTA, CDR2 FQGTGA. Trimming took 0 bases from V and 5 from J, leaving 13 bases between them. The CDR3 spans 15 residues. As DNA, the CDR3 is TGTGCCAGCAGCTTAACAGGGACCAGCGGGGAGACCCAGTACTTC. Translating it yields CASSLTGTSGETQYF.

The chain is built from TRBV30 and TRBJ1-2; D is unclear. The germline V gene encodes CDR1 GTSNPN and CDR2 SVGIG (reference sequence). V shed 0 bases and J shed 8 bases, with 13 bases lying between them. The length of the CDR3 is 13 residues. CDR3 amino acids: CAWSVEFRRGYTF. CDR3 sequence (DNA): TGTGCCTGGAGTGTAGAGTTTCGGAGGGGCTACACCTTC.

This clone was picked up a small number of times. The chain joins TRBV6-1 to TRBJ1-1; D remains unclear. CDR1 and CDR2 from the germline V gene are MNHNS and SASEGT. V was clipped by 4 bases and J by 1 base, with 13 bases between them. This CDR3 is 15 amino acids long. Written as DNA, the CDR3 is TGTGCCAGCAGTGCCTACAGCTACCAGAACACTGAAGCTTTCTTT. Its translation is CASSAYSYQNTEAFF.

J is TRBJ2-5 and V is TRBV7-2; TRBD1 agrees at 8 bases. The CDR3 covers 15 residues. The ends lost 5 bases at V and 5 bases at J; junction bases unmatched: 10. Germline CDR1 reads SGHTA; CDR2 reads FQGNSA. CDR3 nucleotides: TGTGCCAGCAGCCTGCGGACAGGGACGATGGAGACCCAGTACTTC. Translated, it gives CASSLRTGTMETQYF.

The chain links TRBV12-5 to TRBJ2-7; D perhaps matches TRBD2 (5 bases). The CDR3 is 14 amino acids. The V gene lost 4 bases and the J gene lost 0 bases, with 10 bases spanning the gap. Germline V gives CDR1 LGHNT, CDR2 FRNRAP. In DNA, the CDR3 is TGTGCTAGTGGTTCGCCAGCGGTCTCCTACGAGCAGTACTTC. Translation gives CASGSPAVSYEQYF. Looking up the rest from reference TRBV12-5 and TRBJ2-7 gives the full variable domain: DARVTQTPRHKVTEMGQEVTMRCQPILGHNTVFWYRQTMMQGLELLAYFRNRAPLDDSGMPKDRFSAEMPDATLATLKIQPSEPRDSAVYFCASGSPAVSYEQYFGPGTRLTVT.

J is TRBJ2-5 and V is TRBV6-5; D unresolved. The CDR3 loop spans 15 amino acids. Germline CDR1 reads MNHEY; CDR2 reads SVGAGI. Between the trimmed V and J ends, which lost 0 bases and 5 bases, there was a span of 13 bases. The CDR3 DNA is TGTGCCAGCAGTTACTCCTGGGCAGTAAGGGAGACCCAGTACTTC. It specifies CASSYSWAVRETQYF.

The chain links TRBV19 to TRBJ1-2; 11 nucleotides agree with TRBD1. Germline V gives CDR1 LNHDA, CDR2 SQIVND (reference sequence). The CDR3 loop spans 16 amino acids. Trimming cost V 3 bases and J 5 bases; bases outside gene matches: 8. The CDR3, as DNA: TGTGCCAGTAGTATCCGGGACAGGGGGTTTGAGTATGGCTACACCTTC. Translating gives CASSIRDRGFEYGYTF. The full variable domain, completed using reference TRBV19 and TRBJ1-2, is DGGITQSPKYLFRKEGQNVTLSCEQNLNHDAMYWYRQDPGQGLRLIYYSQIVNDFQKGDIAEGYSVSREKKESFPLTVTSAQKNPTAFYLCASSIRDRGFEYGYTFGSGTRLTVV.